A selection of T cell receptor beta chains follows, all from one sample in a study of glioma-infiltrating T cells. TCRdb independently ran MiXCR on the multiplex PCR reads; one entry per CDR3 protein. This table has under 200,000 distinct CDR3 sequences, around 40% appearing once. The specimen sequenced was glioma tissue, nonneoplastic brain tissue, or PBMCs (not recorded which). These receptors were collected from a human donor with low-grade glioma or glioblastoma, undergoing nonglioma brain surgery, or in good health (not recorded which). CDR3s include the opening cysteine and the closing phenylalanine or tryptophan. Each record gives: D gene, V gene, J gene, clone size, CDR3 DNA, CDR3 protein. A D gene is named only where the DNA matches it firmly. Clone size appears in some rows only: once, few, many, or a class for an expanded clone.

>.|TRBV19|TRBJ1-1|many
TGTGCCAGTAGTACCACAGTCCTCACTGAAGCTTTCTTT
CASSTTVLTEAFF
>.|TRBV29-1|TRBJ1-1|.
TGCAGAACTAAGGAAGTGGCGAGCACTGAAGCTTTCTTT
CRTKEVASTEAFF
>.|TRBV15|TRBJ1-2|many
TGTGCCACCAGCAGAGATCCGGGGGATGGCTACACCTTC
CATSRDPGDGYTF
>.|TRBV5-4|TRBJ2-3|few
TGTGCCAGCTTTTCCGGCTCGACTGCCCGACCAGATACGCAGTATTTT
CASFSGSTARPDTQYF
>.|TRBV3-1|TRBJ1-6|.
TGTGCCAGCAGCCCACTAAGGGCCAGCAATTCACCCCTCCACTTT
CASSPLRASNSPLHF
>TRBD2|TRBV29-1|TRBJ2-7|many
TGCAGCGTCGGGACTAGCTACGAGCAGTACTTC
CSVGTSYEQYF
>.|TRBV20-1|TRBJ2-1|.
TGCAGTGCTAGACTCCTGGGGCGGGACCTTTACTCCCCTTCGGAGAATGGGAAGTTCTTC
CSARLLGRDLYSPSENGKFF
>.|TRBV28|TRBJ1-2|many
TGTGCCAGCACCGGAGGCTATGGCTACACCTTC
CASTGGYGYTF
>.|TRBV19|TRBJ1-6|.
TGTGCCAGTAGCCTACAGTGGTCCTATAATTCACCCCTCCACTTT
CASSLQWSYNSPLHF
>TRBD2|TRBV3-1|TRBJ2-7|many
TGTGCCAGCAGCCCAAGACTAGCGGGAGTTGGGGAGCAGTACTTC
CASSPRLAGVGEQYF
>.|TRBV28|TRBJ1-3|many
TGTGCCAGCAGTTTGAGCAGCTCTGGAAACACCATATATTTT
CASSLSSSGNTIYF
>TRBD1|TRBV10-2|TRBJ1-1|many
TGCGCCAGCAGGGGACAGCTTGAAGCTTTCTTT
CASRGQLEAFF
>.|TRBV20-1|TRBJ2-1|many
TGCAGTGCTAGAGAGGACAATGAGCAGTTCTTC
CSAREDNEQFF
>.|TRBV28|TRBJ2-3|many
TGTGCCAGCAGTTCACCTCGGCGTACTAGCACAGATACGCAGTATTTT
CASSSPRRTSTDTQYF
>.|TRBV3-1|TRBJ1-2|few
TGTGCCAGCAGCCAAGCACCGGCATACTATGGCTACACCTTC
CASSQAPAYYGYTF
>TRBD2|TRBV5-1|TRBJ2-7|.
TGCGCCAGCAGCCCGGGACTAGCACTCTACGAGCAGTACTTC
CASSPGLALYEQYF
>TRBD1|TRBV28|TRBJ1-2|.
TGTGCCAGCTCCGGACCCGGGACAGGCCTATACTATGGCTACACCTTC
CASSGPGTGLYYGYTF
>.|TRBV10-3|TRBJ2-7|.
TGTGCCGTCAAGGACTTGGCGGGCGAGCAGTACTTC
CAVKDLAGEQYF
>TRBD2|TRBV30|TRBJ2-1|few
TGTGCCTGGAGTCTCCAACTAGCGGACTATTACAATGAGCAGTTCTTC
CAWSLQLADYYNEQFF
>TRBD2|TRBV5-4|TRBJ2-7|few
TGTGCCAGCAGCTTGGCAGCTAGCGGCGAGCAGTACTTC
CASSLAASGEQYF
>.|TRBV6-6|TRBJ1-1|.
TGTGCCAGCAGTTACTGGGGCTACACTGGAGCTTTCTTT
CASSYWGYTGAFF
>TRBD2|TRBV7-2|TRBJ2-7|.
TGTGCCAGCAGCTTACGACTAGCGGGAGGTCAGTACGAGCAGTACTTC
CASSLRLAGGQYEQYF
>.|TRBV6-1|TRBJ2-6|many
TGTGCCAGCGACAGCTCTGGGGCCAACGTCCTGACTTTC
CASDSSGANVLTF
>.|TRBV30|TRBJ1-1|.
TGTGCCCGCCACGGCCAGTTCGACACTGAAGCTTTCTTT
CARHGQFDTEAFF
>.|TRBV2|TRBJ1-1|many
TGTGCCAGCGTCCCAGCCCGCGGATCTGAAGCTTTCTTT
CASVPARGSEAFF
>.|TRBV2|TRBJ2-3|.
TGTGCCAGCAGTGAGCTGTCCGATACGCAGTATTTT
CASSELSDTQYF
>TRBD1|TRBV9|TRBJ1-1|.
TGTGCCAGCAGCGCTCGGGACAGGGGCACTGAAGCTTTCTTT
CASSARDRGTEAFF
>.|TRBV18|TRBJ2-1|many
TGTGCCAGCTCCCCAGGGGCCCCAACCACCTACAATGAGCAGTTCTTC
CASSPGAPTTYNEQFF
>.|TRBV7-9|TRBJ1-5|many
TGTGCCAGCAGCTCCCGCACCGCCAAAGGTCAGCCCCAGCATTTT
CASSSRTAKGQPQHF
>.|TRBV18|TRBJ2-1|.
TGTGCCAGCCCACCATATGGGGCGGGTAATGAGCAGTTCTTC
CASPPYGAGNEQFF
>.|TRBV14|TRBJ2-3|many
TGTGCCAGCAGCCAAGGCGGTCGAGATACGCAGTATTTT
CASSQGGRDTQYF
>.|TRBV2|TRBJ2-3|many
TGTGCCAGCAGCTCTCTTAGCACAGATACGCAGTATTTT
CASSSLSTDTQYF
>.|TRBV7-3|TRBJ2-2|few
TGTGCCAGCAGCATGGGACATGGAGGGGCCGGGGAGCTGTTTTTT
CASSMGHGGAGELFF
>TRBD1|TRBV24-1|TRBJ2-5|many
TGTGCCACCAGTGATGCCCCGGGGACAGACTTTCGAGAGACCCAGTACTTC
CATSDAPGTDFRETQYF
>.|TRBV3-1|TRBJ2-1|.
TGTGCCAGCAGCCAAGCAGGTAGGGCCTACAATGAGCAGTTCTTC
CASSQAGRAYNEQFF
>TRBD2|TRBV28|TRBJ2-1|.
TGTGCCAGCAGCGGCTGGACTAGCCCCTACAATGAGCAGTTCTTC
CASSGWTSPYNEQFF
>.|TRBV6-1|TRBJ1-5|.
TGTGCCATCAGTGAGACTAGCAATCAGCCCAAGCATTTT
CAISETSNQPKHF
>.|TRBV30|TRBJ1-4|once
TGTGCCTGGAGTCTGGGGAACGGCGAAAAACTGTTTTTT
CAWSLGNGEKLFF
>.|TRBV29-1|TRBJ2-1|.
TGCAGCGTTGATCCCAGTGACAATGAGCAGTTCTTC
CSVDPSDNEQFF
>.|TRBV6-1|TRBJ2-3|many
TGTGCCAGCACCGCCTGGTACCCAACAGATACGCAGTATTTT
CASTAWYPTDTQYF
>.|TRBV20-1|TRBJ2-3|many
TGCAGTGCTAGAGATCTAGGTAGCGAGCTAGAGGAGTTT
CSARDLGSELEEF
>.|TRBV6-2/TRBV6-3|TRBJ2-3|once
TGTGCCAGCATAACTGACAGGGAGGGAGATACGCAGTATTTT
CASITDREGDTQYF
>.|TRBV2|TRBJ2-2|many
TGTGCCACCGATCCCAAGAACACCGGGGAGCTGTTTTTT
CATDPKNTGELFF
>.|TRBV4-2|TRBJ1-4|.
TGTGCCAGCAGCCAAGGGATCTGGGGTGAACTGTTTTTT
CASSQGIWGELFF
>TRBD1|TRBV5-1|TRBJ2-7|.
TGCGCCAGAAGCGCCTCAGGGGGCACCTACGAGCAGTACTTC
CARSASGGTYEQYF